Listed below are T cell receptor beta chains from one sample, sequenced in a study of long-term antiretroviral therapy in people with HIV. Repertoires were generated with immunoSEQ multiplex PCR, while TCRdb's copy carries only in-frame clones and drops some. This table has 40,000 to 50,000 clones, approximately 94% appearing once. The specimen was unsorted PBMCs, collected just over 9 years after starting antiretroviral therapy. Receptor source: a man aged 25-45 years with HIV. CDR3s include the opening cysteine and the closing phenylalanine or tryptophan. A D gene is named only where the DNA matches it firmly. Size values are once, few and many counts, or a class for expanded clones, and some rows have none.

CDR3nt: TGTGCCAGCAGTGAAAAGGACGCTAGTGAGCAGTTCTTC
CDR3aa: CASSEKDASEQFF
len: 13
v_gene: TRBV6-4
d_gene: .
j_gene: TRBJ2-1
abundance: .

CDR3nt: TGTGCCATCACGAGCAAGGGGAACACTGAAGCTTTCTTT
CDR3aa: CAITSKGNTEAFF
len: 13
v_gene: TRBV10-3
d_gene: .
j_gene: TRBJ1-1
abundance: .

CDR3nt: TGCGCCAGCAGCCCGGGGGCCGGGGGGCAAATGAACACTGAAGCTTTCTTT
CDR3aa: CASSPGAGGQMNTEAFF
len: 17
v_gene: TRBV5-1
d_gene: .
j_gene: TRBJ1-1
abundance: .

CDR3nt: TGTGCCAGTAGTATGGTTCCGGGACTAGCGGGGCCGACAGATACGCAGTATTTT
CDR3aa: CASSMVPGLAGPTDTQYF
len: 18
v_gene: TRBV19
d_gene: TRBD2
j_gene: TRBJ2-3
abundance: .

CDR3nt: TGTGCCAGCAGGGCCCGGGACAGGGGTAACTATGGCTACACCTTC
CDR3aa: CASRARDRGNYGYTF
len: 15
v_gene: TRBV2
d_gene: TRBD1
j_gene: TRBJ1-2
abundance: .

CDR3nt: TGTGCCACCAAAGGGGGGGCCTTAGTTAACAATGAGCAGTTCTTC
CDR3aa: CATKGGALVNNEQFF
len: 15
v_gene: TRBV27
d_gene: .
j_gene: TRBJ2-1
abundance: .

CDR3nt: TGTGCCAGCAGTTCGACAGGGGGCAGGGAAAAACTGTTTTTT
CDR3aa: CASSSTGGREKLFF
len: 14
v_gene: TRBV27
d_gene: TRBD1
j_gene: TRBJ1-4
abundance: .

CDR3nt: TGTGCCAGCAGCCTACAGGGGGACCAAGAGACCCAGTACTTC
CDR3aa: CASSLQGDQETQYF
len: 14
v_gene: TRBV2
d_gene: TRBD1
j_gene: TRBJ2-5
abundance: .

CDR3nt: TGTGCCAGCAGCTTGGCCTGGAACACCGGGGAGCTGTTTTTT
CDR3aa: CASSLAWNTGELFF
len: 14
v_gene: TRBV5-5
d_gene: .
j_gene: TRBJ2-2
abundance: .

CDR3nt: TGTGCCAGCAGCCCTCGGACTCGCTCGGAGGAAAAACTGTTTTTT
CDR3aa: CASSPRTRSEEKLFF
len: 15
v_gene: TRBV7-6
d_gene: .
j_gene: TRBJ1-4
abundance: once

CDR3nt: TGTGCCAGCAGCTCCTCGGGGTATGGCTACACCTTC
CDR3aa: CASSSSGYGYTF
len: 12
v_gene: TRBV5-6
d_gene: .
j_gene: TRBJ1-2
abundance: .

CDR3nt: TGTGCCACCCCCCCCGATCGGGAGACCCAGTACTTC
CDR3aa: CATPPDRETQYF
len: 12
v_gene: TRBV5-5
d_gene: .
j_gene: TRBJ2-5
abundance: .

CDR3nt: TGCGCCAGCAGAAAGGGGGAAAATGAAAAACTGTTTTTT
CDR3aa: CASRKGENEKLFF
len: 13
v_gene: TRBV5-1
d_gene: .
j_gene: TRBJ1-4
abundance: .

CDR3nt: TGCGCCAGCAGCTTGGGTACTTCCCAGTCCACAGATACGCAGTATTTT
CDR3aa: CASSLGTSQSTDTQYF
len: 16
v_gene: TRBV5-1
d_gene: .
j_gene: TRBJ2-3
abundance: .

CDR3nt: TGTGCCAGCAGCCACGGGGGAGATACGCAGTATTTT
CDR3aa: CASSHGGDTQYF
len: 12
v_gene: TRBV11-2
d_gene: .
j_gene: TRBJ2-3
abundance: .

CDR3nt: TGTGCCAGCAGCTGGGGGGCAGGGCACGATAACTACGAGCAGTACTTC
CDR3aa: CASSWGAGHDNYEQYF
len: 16
v_gene: TRBV7-8
d_gene: .
j_gene: TRBJ2-7
abundance: .

CDR3nt: TGTGCCAGTAGTATAGGGGGCGATAGAGAGACCCAGTACTTC
CDR3aa: CASSIGGDRETQYF
len: 14
v_gene: TRBV19
d_gene: .
j_gene: TRBJ2-5
abundance: .

CDR3nt: TGTGCCAGCAGCGCCGACACGAAAAACATTCAGTACTTC
CDR3aa: CASSADTKNIQYF
len: 13
v_gene: TRBV7-9
d_gene: .
j_gene: TRBJ2-4
abundance: .

CDR3nt: TGTGCCAGCGCCACTCTGACTAGCGGGGGGGCAAGGTACAATGAGCAGTTCTTC
CDR3aa: CASATLTSGGARYNEQFF
len: 18
v_gene: TRBV11-2
d_gene: TRBD2
j_gene: TRBJ2-1
abundance: .

CDR3nt: TGTGCCAGCTTCAGCGGCAGGCCCTATGGCTACACCTTC
CDR3aa: CASFSGRPYGYTF
len: 13
v_gene: TRBV2
d_gene: .
j_gene: TRBJ1-2
abundance: .

CDR3nt: TGTGCCAGCAGCTTGGGAGTCCGAGATCAGCCCCAGCATTTT
CDR3aa: CASSLGVRDQPQHF
len: 14
v_gene: TRBV5-6
d_gene: .
j_gene: TRBJ1-5
abundance: .

CDR3nt: TGTGCCAGCAGCTTATCTCGCGGGGTTCACACCGGGGAGCTGTTTTTT
CDR3aa: CASSLSRGVHTGELFF
len: 16
v_gene: TRBV7-9
d_gene: .
j_gene: TRBJ2-2
abundance: .